The 7 T cell receptor beta chains below were found in one sample sequenced in a study of T cells in Graves' hyperthyroidism and ophthalmopathy. TCR beta CDR3 sequences were amplified from RNA transcripts. The primer set for the first-round RT-PCR of the TCR CDR3 was HTBI. MiXCR was run by TCRdb on the multiplex PCR reads, yielding one entry per CDR3 protein. Among around 700,000 distinct CDR3 sequences, around 20% were seen once, and the ten largest hold about a sixth. The sample comprised blood. All receptors come from a woman aged 45-60 years with Graves' hyperthyroidism that later progressed to Graves' ophthalmopathy.

This clonotype was detected only a few times. CDR3 region: CASSPAGGAHSYEQYF. The CDR3 DNA reads TGTGCCAGCAGCCCCGCCGGGGGGGCGCATTCCTACGAGCAGTACTTC. The chain employs TRBV7-9 and TRBJ2-7; 8 nucleotides align to TRBD2. Trimming took 5 bases from V and 1 from J; bases not matched to a gene: 10. The CDR3 length is 16 residues. Germline CDR1 SEHNR, CDR2 FQNEAQ (reference sequence).

Ten or more counts support this clonotype. V and J are TRBV7-8 and TRBJ2-4, with 15 bases that match TRBD2. From germline, CDR1 is SGHVS and CDR2 FQNEAQ. Trimming removed 0 bases from V and 1 base from J; junction bases left unmatched: 1. There are 18 residues in the CDR3. The CDR3 sequence: CASSLAGTSGGAKNIQYF. In DNA, the CDR3 is TGTGCCAGCAGCTTAGCGGGGACTAGCGGGGGGGCCAAAAACATTCAGTACTTC.

This clonotype was seen a few times. V gene TRBV6-1 combines with J gene TRBJ1-2; 7 bases are shared with TRBD1. The junction had 10 bases not matched to a gene; V was cut back by 7 bases and J by 8 bases. The CDR3 is 13 amino acids. Germline V gene data show CDR1 as MNHNS and CDR2 as SASEGT. The CDR3: CASTRDRVGGYTF. The CDR3 DNA reads as TGTGCCAGCACCCGAGACAGGGTTGGAGGCTACACCTTC.

This clonotype was seen many times. V gene TRBV2 combines with J gene TRBJ2-7; tentative D call: TRBD1 (6 bases). V gave up 8 bases and J gave up 6 bases, with 17 bases separating them. Per the germline V gene, CDR1 is SNHLY and CDR2 is FYNNEI. The CDR3 is 13 residues long. The CDR3 reads CASGTNLNGEQYF. DNA for the CDR3: TGTGCCAGCGGGACAAATCTTAATGGCGAGCAGTACTTC. The whole variable domain, filled in from reference TRBV2 and TRBJ2-7, reads EPEVTQTPSHQVTQMGQEVILRCVPISNHLYFYWYRQILGQKVEFLVSFYNNEISEKSEIFDDQFSVERPDGSNFTLKIRSTKLEDSAMYFCASGTNLNGEQYFGPGTRLTVT.

This clonotype turned up a few times. The chain joins TRBV19 to TRBJ2-5; 8 bases map to TRBD1. The CDR3 has 14 amino acids. Germline loops: CDR1 LNHDA, CDR2 SQIVND (reference sequence). J lost 1 base, V lost 4 bases, and 2 bases had no gene match. The CDR3 sequence: CASSTTGGQETQYF. CDR3 nucleotides: TGTGCCAGTAGTACCACAGGGGGCCAAGAGACCCAGTACTTC.

This clonotype was counted at least ten times. This chain joins TRBV6-1 and TRBJ1-1; 7 nucleotides align to TRBD1. The CDR3 consists of 14 residues. Germline-derived CDR1 and CDR2 are MNHNS and SASEGT. Trimming cost V 6 bases and J 1 base; bases outside gene matches: 5. The CDR3 loop is CASRTRTGNTEAFF. The CDR3 bases are TGTGCCAGCAGGACCAGGACAGGGAACACTGAAGCTTTCTTT.

The CDR3 spells CASSQVSGLGTSPLHF. CDR3 nucleotide sequence: TGTGCCAGCAGCCAAGTCTCTGGGTTAGGAACTTCACCCCTCCACTTT. The rearrangement joins TRBV3-1 to TRBJ1-6; no firm D call. Trimming pared 1 base from V and 9 bases from J, leaving 16 bases between. This CDR3 has 16 amino acids. Germline CDR1 is LGHDT and CDR2 is YNNKEL (reference sequence).